These T cell receptor beta chains were read from a single sample in a study of T cell repertoires in MIS-A myocarditis. Some clones are missing from TCRdb's copy, which holds only in-frame ones; the method was immunoSEQ multiplex PCR. The table has 11,000 or so clones, 83% seen once. The sequenced sample consisted of right ventricle heart tissue obtained at autopsy. These receptors were collected from a man between 18 and 29 years old with fulminant myocarditis from multisystem inflammatory syndrome in adults (MIS-A) after COVID-19. Each CDR3 is given with its conserved first and last residue. D genes are given only for firm matches. Size values are once, few and many counts, or a class for expanded clones, and some rows have none.

abundance | j_gene | v_gene | d_gene | CDR3nt | CDR3aa
- | TRBJ1-1 | TRBV6-5 | TRBD1 | TGTGCCAGCACCCCAGGGACAGCCGGGTTTACTGAAGCTTTCTTT | CASTPGTAGFTEAFF
- | TRBJ1-2 | TRBV3-1/TRBV3-2 | - | TGTGCCAGCAGCCAAGCCCTTGGCTATGGCTACACCTTC | CASSQALGYGYTF
- | TRBJ2-3 | TRBV30 | - | TGTGCCTGGACTCCCCGCGGGATCTTAACAGATACGCAGTATTTT | CAWTPRGILTDTQYF
- | TRBJ2-6 | TRBV28 | TRBD1 | TGTGCCAGCAGCTTTACAGGGGCTGGGGCCAACGTCCTGACTTTC | CASSFTGAGANVLTF
- | TRBJ1-1 | TRBV27 | - | TGTGCCAGCAGGGCGACGAGGGGGACTGAAGCTTTCTTT | CASRATRGTEAFF
- | TRBJ1-6 | TRBV7-2 | - | TGTGCCAGCAGCTGGGACACCTACAATTCACCCCTCCACTTT | CASSWDTYNSPLHF
- | TRBJ2-2 | TRBV6-6 | - | TGTGCCAGCAGTTACCCATTTGACACCGGGGAGCTGTTTTTT | CASSYPFDTGELFF
- | TRBJ2-5 | TRBV15 | - | TGTGCCACCAGCAGAGTTCCGGGCCTCGCCCAGTACTTC | CATSRVPGLAQYF
- | TRBJ2-7 | TRBV2 | - | TGTGCCAGCAGTGGACAGGCTTCCTACGAGCAGTACTTC | CASSGQASYEQYF
- | TRBJ2-2 | TRBV6-2/TRBV6-3 | - | TGTGCCAGCAGTTATGGTAGCCGGTCCACCGGGGAGCTGTTTTTT | CASSYGSRSTGELFF
few | TRBJ2-2 | TRBV9 | - | TGTGCCAGCAGCGTCTGGAACACCGGGGAGCTGTTTTTT | CASSVWNTGELFF
- | TRBJ1-2 | TRBV7-2 | TRBD1 | TGTGCCAGCAGCTTAGGACAGGGGAGTGACTATGGCTACACCTTC | CASSLGQGSDYGYTF
- | TRBJ1-5 | TRBV28 | - | TGTGCCAGCAGTTTAATGGGACAAGTTAGCAATCAGCCCCAGCATTTT | CASSLMGQVSNQPQHF
- | TRBJ1-1 | TRBV6-5 | - | TGTGCCAGCAGTTACAGGGCGAACACTGAAGCTTTCTTT | CASSYRANTEAFF
- | TRBJ1-6 | TRBV14 | - | TGTGCCAGCAGCCAAGATCCCCGGGCACCCCTCCACTTT | CASSQDPRAPLHF
- | TRBJ2-1 | TRBV12-3/TRBV12-4 | TRBD2 | TGTGCCAGCACTTTAGCGGGAAATGAGCAGTTCTTC | CASTLAGNEQFF
few | TRBJ1-2 | TRBV11-2 | - | TGTGCCAGCAGGGAGACATCTTCCTTCTATGGCTACACCTTC | CASRETSSFYGYTF
- | TRBJ2-7 | TRBV4-1 | TRBD2 | TGCGCCAGCAGCCAAGCGGGACTAGCGGGGGGCTACGAGCAGTACTTC | CASSQAGLAGGYEQYF
- | TRBJ1-6 | TRBV19 | - | TGTGCCAGTAGGGTTTCCTATAATTCACCCCTCCACTTT | CASRVSYNSPLHF
few | TRBJ2-2 | TRBV2 | TRBD2 | TGTGCCAGCAGCCGACTAGCGGGATACACCGGGGAGCTGTTTTTT | CASSRLAGYTGELFF